The T cell receptor (beta chain) described here comes from a study of T cell repertoires in cytomegalovirus infection. Study information: Recently identified HLA-C-restricted and well-studied HLA-B-restricted CMV epitopes were used. Indicated by public TCR beta signatures were CMV infection and matching HLA type.

Whole-study results and caveats: CMV-specific TCR beta clonotypes restricted by HLA-C dominated the ex vivo response. The study identified carriers of CMV plus the relevant HLA from cumulative public TCR beta family frequency.

The CDR3 is 14 residues long. After removal of 0 bases from V and 6 bases from J, the junction contained 0 bases not matched to a gene. Germline values: CDR1 MNHEY, CDR2 SVGEGT. One entry per CDR3 protein results from TCRdb running MiXCR on the reads. The table shows 650,000 to 900,000 distinct CDR3 sequences, with about 33% occurring only once. As to this clonotype: What it binds is unknown.

Here the sequenced sample was cultured CD8+ T cells from PBMCs, taken from culture after CMV antigen stimulation. This TCR derives from a human donor in good health (CMV status not recorded). Some clones in this sample may be carry-over from other donors' samples. The rearrangement uses TRBV6-2 or TRBV6-3 and TRBJ2-1; 9 bases match TRBD2. The CDR3, as DNA: TGTGCCAGCAGTTACTCTAGCGGGAGCAATGAGCAGTTCTTC. The encoded protein is CASSYSSGSNEQFF.